This TCR beta chain is from a study of T cell responses to AZD1222 COVID-19 vaccine (dated by TCRdb to the early 2020s). Study-wide context: AZD1222 recipients whose second dose came at about 4 weeks and those whose second dose came at about 12 weeks were combined into one group, since spike-specific TCR depth and breadth did not differ between the two schedules. A total of more than 230 trial participants underwent TCR sequencing, of whom about 210 had received two doses of AZD1222 and 26 had received two doses of the MenACWY control vaccine. Trial participants were enrolled by age into subgroups of 18-55, 56-69 and 70-plus years, and 148, 28 and 57 TCR-sequenced participants, respectively, were included in these subgroups. Here is what the overall study found, with its caveats: Because no day 14 peak-response samples were available, repertoires were characterized only after the peak T cell response. Participants were mostly white British, with more females than males. The authors suggested clonal diversity may have been underestimated. The vaccine-associated CD4 TCRs covered the entire spike protein, and the dominant responses fell in regions 160-218 and 743-854. The 56-69-year group was small, and its depth increase did not reach significance, likely because of low power. Conclusions about previously exposed vaccinees are limited, since just five or six AZD1222 recipients were seropositive for SARS-CoV-2 at baseline. Nearly half of unique spike-specific TCRs reportedly recognized epitopes outside regions mutated in the B.1.351 and B.1.1.7 variants. A significant rise in spike-specific TCR breadth and depth was observed after two AZD1222 doses relative to day 0 and relative to MenACWY recipients.

In regard to this clone: The antigen it binds to is not known. The record has no base qualities; no much larger clone is one base away.

The CDR3 regions of human TCRbeta chains were analyzed by immunosequencing. The source study handled its data this way. TCRs in the repertoires were compared against a reference library of SARS-CoV-2-specific TCRs that had been generated with the MIRA antigen-specificity platform. Breadth meant the fraction of unique TCRs that were SARS-CoV-2-associated, whereas depth meant the fraction of total T cells that were SARS-CoV-2-associated. Using the MIRA data, each spike-specific TCR was assigned both to the spike region to which the TCR was reactive and to a CD4 or CD8 class. Log10-transformed breadth and depth values were compared by one-way ANOVA with Sidak's multiple comparisons tests. In TCRdb, the immuneACCESS table is reduced to in-frame sequences with V and J assigned. These tables do not hold every clone; where another copy was compared, an unresolved V gene accounts for under half, and the others remain unexplained. V and J calls and clone size follow that table, whereas D and trimming were derived from the DNA. This sample lists around 170,000 clones; under 95% were detected once. The ten most abundant clones make up approximately 0.98% of the sample.

This specimen's time point label, interpreted: baseline before first vaccination. Vaccinee samples came from UK trials COV001 and COV002, including a single-blind randomized controlled phase 2/3 trial of AZD1222 (ChAdOx1 nCoV-19) in healthy adults. For TCRbeta chain sequencing, PBMC samples from trial participants were taken at day 0 and at day 28 after the second dose. From the cysteine up to the phenylalanine, the CDR3 has a length of 15 residues. The sequence is cut down to CDR3 DNA, 45 bases in frame from base 1. CDR1 SGHTA and CDR2 FQGTGA are derived from the germline V gene. Trimming removed 5 bases from V and 6 bases from J; the gene matches leave 9 bases unexplained.

The chain is encoded by TRBV7-3 joined to TRBJ2-2, with 7 central nucleotides matching TRBD1. This sequence originates from an adult in good health. The input for sequencing was peripheral blood, taken on day 0 of AZD1222 vaccination. The nucleotide sequence reads TGTGCCAGCAGCCTAGGGGGCGGTTCTGCCGGGGAGCTGTTTTTT. The translation is CASSLGGGSAGELFF. The entire variable domain, with the stretches around the CDR3 drawn from the reference TRBV7-3 and TRBJ2-2 proteins, is GAGVSQTPSNKVTEKGKYVELRCDPISGHTALYWYRQSLGQGPEFLIYFQGTGAADDSGLPNDRFFAVRPEGSVSTLKIQRTERGDSAVYLCASSLGGGSAGELFFGEGSRLTVL.